This note documents a single TCR beta chain sequence. Antigen: not known. This sample stems from a study of T-cell reconstitution after alpha-beta-depleted transplantation in children. Trimming took off 2 bases at V and 2 bases at J, with 16 bases between the two ends. The CDR3 has 16 residues. The V gene's germline CDR1 is MGHDK and CDR2 SYGVNS. Study-wide findings and caveats: A year had passed since transplant, and T-cell counts and diversity by then came mostly from newly produced T cells. Recipient T cells and thymic progenitors that survived were the source of the high TCRbeta diversity seen at day 60 in some patients. Reported findings indicate that, about two months after transplant, alpha-beta T cells came from several hundred expanded clones, which were derived from non-depleted graft cells.

For TCRbeta, the library was prepared with unique molecular identifiers. TCRdb ran MiXCR on the PCR reads and lists one entry per CDR3 protein. This table has about 580,000 distinct CDR3 sequences, roughly 23% appearing once. This TCR was recovered from a boy under two years old who had a stem cell transplant for acute myeloid leukemia, so the T cells may come from the graft donor. Sequenced material: PBMCs, mostly from graft donor cells, taken 360 days after TCRalphabeta/CD19-depleted stem cell transplant. The chain carries TRBV25-1 and TRBJ2-7, with a weak D call TRBD1 (6 bases). The CDR3 DNA is TGTGCCAGCAGTGAAAGATTTGGGCAGGGGCCCTACGAGCAGTACTTC. This encodes CASSERFGQGPYEQYF.